This T cell receptor (beta chain) came from a study of Ad26.COV2.S vaccination and SARS-CoV-2 variants. Germline values: CDR1 SQVTM, CDR2 ANQGSEA. This CDR3 is built from 16 residues. V lost 6 bases to trimming and J lost 6 bases; unmatched junction nucleotides: 16. TCRdb's table, derived via immunoSEQ multiplex PCR, lists solely in-frame clones and lacks some. The repertoire has some 640,000 clones, 80% to 90% of them found once; the top ten carry 1.5%. Treatment specified: roughly 20 received Ad26.COV2.S at low or high dose, single or two shots; about 5 received placebo; per-sample allocation not given. Sample collection was performed on day 63 after the first vaccine or placebo injection. The sample came from a Boston adult aged 18-55 years.

The receptor's source is a person between 18 and 60 years old who received the Ad26.COV2.S COVID-19 vaccine or a placebo. The source was peripheral blood, collected in a trial of Ad26.COV2.S vaccine versus placebo. This chain joins TRBV29-1 and TRBJ1-1, with 10 bases matching TRBD1. The DNA for the CDR3 is TGCAGCGTAGGGTACCGGGACAGGGGCGGAAAGGCTGAAGCTTTCTTT. Amino acids: CSVGYRDRGGKAEAFF. The complete variable domain, with remaining parts taken from reference TRBV29-1 and TRBJ1-1, reads SAVISQKPSRDICQRGTSLTIQCQVDSQVTMMFWYRQQPGQSLTLIATANQGSEATYESGFVIDKFPISRPNLTFSTLTVSNMSPEDSSIYLCSVGYRDRGGKAEAFFGQGTRLTVV.